Given below is one TCR beta chain in context. This sample was taken from a study of cytotoxic CD8 clonotypes in ibrutinib-treated CLL. The protocol was immunoSEQ multiplex PCR, while the TCRdb copy is restricted to in-frame clones and leaves out a portion. The sample lists some 140,000 clones; roughly 90% were seen once. V lost 7 bases and J 5 bases, leaving 21 bases between the germline ends. Germline V gene lookup returns CDR1 LNHDA and CDR2 SQIVND (reference sequence). The CDR3 consists of 15 residues. The J gene is TRBJ2-7, the V gene TRBV19, with D perhaps TRBD1 or TRBD2 (5 bases each). This receptor was taken from a human donor with chronic lymphocytic leukemia. Source: PBMCs, taken after 12 months of ibrutinib treatment. Here the CDR3 reads CASNGGRGPSNEQYF. DNA for the CDR3: TGTGCCAGTAACGGAGGTAGGGGACCATCCAACGAGCAGTACTTC. Drawing the rest from reference TRBV19 and TRBJ2-7, the complete variable domain is DGGITQSPKYLFRKEGQNVTLSCEQNLNHDAMYWYRQDPGQGLRLIYYSQIVNDFQKGDIAEGYSVSREKKESFPLTVTSAQKNPTAFYLCASNGGRGPSNEQYFGPGTRLTVT.